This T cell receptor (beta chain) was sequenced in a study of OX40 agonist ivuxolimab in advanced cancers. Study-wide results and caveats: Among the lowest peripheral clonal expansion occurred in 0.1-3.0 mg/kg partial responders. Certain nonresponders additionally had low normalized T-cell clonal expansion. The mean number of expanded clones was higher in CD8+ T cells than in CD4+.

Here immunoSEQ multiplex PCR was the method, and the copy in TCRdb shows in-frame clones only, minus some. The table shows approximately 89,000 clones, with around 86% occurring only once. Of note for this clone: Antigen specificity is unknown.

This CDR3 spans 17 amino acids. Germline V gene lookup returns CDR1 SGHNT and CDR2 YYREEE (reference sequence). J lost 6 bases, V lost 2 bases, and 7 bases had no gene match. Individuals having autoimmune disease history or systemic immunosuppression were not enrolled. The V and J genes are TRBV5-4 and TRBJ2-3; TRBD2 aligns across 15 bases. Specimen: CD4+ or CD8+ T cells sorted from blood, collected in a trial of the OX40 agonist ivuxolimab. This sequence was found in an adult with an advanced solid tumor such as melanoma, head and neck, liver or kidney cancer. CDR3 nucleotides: TGTGCCAGCAGCTTCGGACTAGCGGGGGGGCTTGGTGATACGCAGTATTTT. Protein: CASSFGLAGGLGDTQYF.